This T cell receptor (beta chain) was profiled in a study of shared clonotypes between healthy human individuals. Findings and caveats of the study: Clonotype sharing among donors was thought likely to change with sequencing depth.

TCRdb's copy holds only in-frame clones and misses some; the assay was immunoSEQ multiplex PCR. The top ten hold around 0.35% of the sample, which has 2 million to 2.5 million clones, roughly 90% seen once. Regarding this clone: Antigen: not known.

CDR3 size: 13 residues. V shed 6 bases and J shed 0 bases, with 9 bases lying between them. Germline loops: CDR1 WSHSY, CDR2 SAAADI. Everyone who donated was a Caucasian adult who lived in Nashville, Tennessee. The V and J genes are TRBV10-2 and TRBJ2-7; no reliable D call. The sample taken for sequencing was naive CD4+ T cells from PBMCs. This sample's subset: CD45RA+ positively selected. The sequence derives from a man younger than 35 in good health. Some clones in this sample may be carry-over from other donors' samples. CDR3 region: CASRRSFSYEQYF. CDR3 sequence (DNA): TGCGCCAGCAGGCGGAGTTTCTCCTACGAGCAGTACTTC.